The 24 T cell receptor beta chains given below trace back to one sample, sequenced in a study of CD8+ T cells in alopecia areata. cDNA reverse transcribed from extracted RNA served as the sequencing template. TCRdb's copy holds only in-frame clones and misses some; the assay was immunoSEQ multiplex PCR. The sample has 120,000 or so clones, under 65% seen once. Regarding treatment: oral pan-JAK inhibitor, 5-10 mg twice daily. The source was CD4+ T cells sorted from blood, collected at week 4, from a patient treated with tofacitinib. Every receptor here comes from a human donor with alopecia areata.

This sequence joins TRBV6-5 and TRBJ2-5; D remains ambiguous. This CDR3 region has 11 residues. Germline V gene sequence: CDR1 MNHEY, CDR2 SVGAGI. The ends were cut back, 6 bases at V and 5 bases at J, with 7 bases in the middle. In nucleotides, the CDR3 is TGTGCCAGCAGCCGACGGGAGACCCAGTACTTC. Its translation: CASSRRETQYF.

For the CDR3, the DNA is TGTGCCAGCAGTTCATACACCGGGGAGCTGTTTTTT. Protein: CASSSYTGELFF. The J gene is TRBJ2-2, the V gene TRBV27; D remains ambiguous. The CDR3 runs to 12 residues. Germline-derived CDR1 and CDR2 are MNHEY and SMNVEV (reference sequence). V lost 4 bases to trimming and J lost 3 bases, with 3 bases between them.

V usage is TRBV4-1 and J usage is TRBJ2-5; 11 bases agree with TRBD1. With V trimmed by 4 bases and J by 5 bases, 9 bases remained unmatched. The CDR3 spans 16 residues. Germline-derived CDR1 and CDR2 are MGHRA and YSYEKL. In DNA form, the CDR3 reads TGCGCCAGCAGCCGTATAACCGGGACAGGGGGGGAGACCCAGTACTTC. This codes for CASSRITGTGGETQYF.

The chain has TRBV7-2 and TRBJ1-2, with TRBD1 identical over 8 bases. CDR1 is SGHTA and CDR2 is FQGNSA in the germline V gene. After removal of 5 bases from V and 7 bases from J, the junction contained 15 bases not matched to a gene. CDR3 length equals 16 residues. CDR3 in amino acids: CASSPAPSGRGLGYTF. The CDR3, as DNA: TGTGCCAGCAGCCCCGCTCCCTCGGGCAGGGGGCTTGGCTACACCTTC.

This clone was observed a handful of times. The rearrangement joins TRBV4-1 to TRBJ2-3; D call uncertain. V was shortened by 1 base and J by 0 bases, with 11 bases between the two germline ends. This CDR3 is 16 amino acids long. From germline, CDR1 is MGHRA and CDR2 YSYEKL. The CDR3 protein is CASSQVWQLSTDTQYF. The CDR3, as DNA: TGCGCCAGCAGCCAAGTGTGGCAGCTCAGCACAGATACGCAGTATTTT.

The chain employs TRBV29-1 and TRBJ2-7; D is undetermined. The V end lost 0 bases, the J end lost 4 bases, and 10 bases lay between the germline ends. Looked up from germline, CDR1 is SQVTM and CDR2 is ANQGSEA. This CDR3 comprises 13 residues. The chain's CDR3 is CSVEDRGGYEQYF. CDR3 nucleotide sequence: TGCAGCGTTGAAGATCGTGGCGGTTACGAGCAGTACTTC.

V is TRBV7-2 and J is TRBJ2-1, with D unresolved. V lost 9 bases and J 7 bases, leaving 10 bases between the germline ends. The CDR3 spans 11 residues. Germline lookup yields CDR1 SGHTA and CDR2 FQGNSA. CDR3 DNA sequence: TGTGCCAGACCCCCCGTTAATGAGCAGTTCTTC. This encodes CARPPVNEQFF.

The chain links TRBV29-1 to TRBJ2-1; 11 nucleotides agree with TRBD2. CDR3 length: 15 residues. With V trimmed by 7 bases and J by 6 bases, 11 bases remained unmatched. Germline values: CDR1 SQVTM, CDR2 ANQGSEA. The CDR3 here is CSATKTSGGGNEQFF. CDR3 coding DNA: TGCAGCGCAACAAAAACTAGCGGGGGAGGCAATGAGCAGTTCTTC.

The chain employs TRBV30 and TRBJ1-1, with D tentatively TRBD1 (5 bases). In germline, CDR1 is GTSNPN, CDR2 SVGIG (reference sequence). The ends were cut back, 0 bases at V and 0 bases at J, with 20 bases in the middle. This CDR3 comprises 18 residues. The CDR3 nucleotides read TGTGCCTGGAGTGTATATCGGGGGTTTAGCGGCATGAACACTGAAGCTTTCTTT. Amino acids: CAWSVYRGFSGMNTEAFF. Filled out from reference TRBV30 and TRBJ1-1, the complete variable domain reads SQTIHQWPATLVQPVGSPLSLECTVEGTSNPNLYWYRQAAGRGLQLLFYSVGIGQISSEVPQNLSASRPQDRQFILSSKKLLLSDSGFYLCAWSVYRGFSGMNTEAFFGQGTRLTVV.

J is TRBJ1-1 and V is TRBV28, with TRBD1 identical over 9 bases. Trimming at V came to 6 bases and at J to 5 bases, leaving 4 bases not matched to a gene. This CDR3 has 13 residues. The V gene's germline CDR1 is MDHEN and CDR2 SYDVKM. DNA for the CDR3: TGTGCCAGCAGGACAGGGGGTTTAACTGAAGCTTTCTTT. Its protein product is CASRTGGLTEAFF.

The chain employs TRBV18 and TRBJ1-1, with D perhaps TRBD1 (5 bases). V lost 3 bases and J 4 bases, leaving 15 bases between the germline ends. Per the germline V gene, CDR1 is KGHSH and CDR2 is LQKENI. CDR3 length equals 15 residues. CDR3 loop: CASSPQSGRGTEAFF. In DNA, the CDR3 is TGTGCCAGCTCACCTCAGTCAGGGCGGGGCACTGAAGCTTTCTTT.

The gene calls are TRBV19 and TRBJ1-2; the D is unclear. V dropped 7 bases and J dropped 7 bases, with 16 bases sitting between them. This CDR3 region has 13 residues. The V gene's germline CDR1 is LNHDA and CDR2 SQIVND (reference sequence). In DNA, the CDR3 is TGTGCCAGTAAGGTGGCGGGATTGACTGGCTACACCTTC. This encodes CASKVAGLTGYTF.

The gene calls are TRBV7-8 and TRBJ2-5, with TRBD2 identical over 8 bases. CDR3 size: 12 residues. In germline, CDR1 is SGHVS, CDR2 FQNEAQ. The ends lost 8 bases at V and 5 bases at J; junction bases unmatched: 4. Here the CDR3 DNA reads TGTGCCAGCCGGTCTAGCGGGGAGACCCAGTACTTC. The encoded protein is CASRSSGETQYF.

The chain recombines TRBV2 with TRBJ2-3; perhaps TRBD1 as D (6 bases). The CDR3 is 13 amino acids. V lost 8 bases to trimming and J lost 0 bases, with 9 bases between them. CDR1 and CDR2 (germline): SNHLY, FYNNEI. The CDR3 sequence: CASCGQSTDTQYF. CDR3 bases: TGTGCCAGCTGCGGACAGAGCACAGATACGCAGTATTTT.

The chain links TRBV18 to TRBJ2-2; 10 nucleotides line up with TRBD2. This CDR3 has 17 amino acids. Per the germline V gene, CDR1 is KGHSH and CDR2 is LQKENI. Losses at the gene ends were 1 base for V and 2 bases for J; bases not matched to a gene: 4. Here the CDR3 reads CASSPLSSGSNTGELFF. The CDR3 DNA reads TGTGCCAGCTCACCACTTTCTAGCGGGAGTAACACCGGGGAGCTGTTTTTT.

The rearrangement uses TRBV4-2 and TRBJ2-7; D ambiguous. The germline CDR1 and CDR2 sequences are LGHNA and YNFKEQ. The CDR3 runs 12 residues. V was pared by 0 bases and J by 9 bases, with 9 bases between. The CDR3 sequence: CASSQDDGWQYF. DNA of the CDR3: TGTGCCAGCAGCCAAGATGACGGTTGGCAGTACTTC.

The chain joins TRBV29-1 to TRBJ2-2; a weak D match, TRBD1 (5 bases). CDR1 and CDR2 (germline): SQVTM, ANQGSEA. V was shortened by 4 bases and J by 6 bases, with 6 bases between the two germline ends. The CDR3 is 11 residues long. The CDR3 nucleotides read TGCAGCGTTGGACAGCCCGGGGAGCTGTTTTTT. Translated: CSVGQPGELFF.

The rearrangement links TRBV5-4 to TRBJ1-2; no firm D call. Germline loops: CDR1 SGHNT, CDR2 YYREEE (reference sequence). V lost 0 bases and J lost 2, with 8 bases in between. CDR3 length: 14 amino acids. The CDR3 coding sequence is TGTGCCAGCAGCTTGGATACACCCAACTATGGCTACACCTTC. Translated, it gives CASSLDTPNYGYTF.

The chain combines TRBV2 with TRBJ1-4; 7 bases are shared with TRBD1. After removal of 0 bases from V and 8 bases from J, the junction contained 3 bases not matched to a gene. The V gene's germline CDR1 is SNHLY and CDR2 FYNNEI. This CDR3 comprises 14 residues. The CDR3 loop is CASSEATGREKLFF. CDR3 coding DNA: TGTGCCAGCAGTGAAGCGACAGGGAGGGAAAAACTGTTTTTT.

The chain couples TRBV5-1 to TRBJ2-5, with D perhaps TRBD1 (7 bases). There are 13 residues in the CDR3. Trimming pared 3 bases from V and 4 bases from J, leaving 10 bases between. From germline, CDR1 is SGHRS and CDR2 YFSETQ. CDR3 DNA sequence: TGCGCCAGCAGCTCCCAGGGGGGAGAGACCCAGTACTTC. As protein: CASSSQGGETQYF.

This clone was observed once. CDR3 nucleotides: TGTGCCAGCAGCTTAGCAGCTAGAGAGACCCAGTACTTC. Protein: CASSLAARETQYF. The V call is TRBV7-3, the J call TRBJ2-5; no clear D gene. The germline CDR1 and CDR2 sequences are SGHTA and FQGTGA. V was shortened by 2 bases and J by 4 bases, with 8 bases between the two germline ends. This CDR3 region has 13 residues.

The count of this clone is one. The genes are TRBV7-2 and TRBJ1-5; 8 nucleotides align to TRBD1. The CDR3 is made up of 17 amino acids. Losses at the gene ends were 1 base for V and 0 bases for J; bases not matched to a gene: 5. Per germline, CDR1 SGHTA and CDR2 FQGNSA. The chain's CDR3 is CASSLVAGGLSNQPQHF. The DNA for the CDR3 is TGTGCCAGCAGCTTAGTCGCAGGGGGCCTTAGCAATCAGCCCCAGCATTTT.

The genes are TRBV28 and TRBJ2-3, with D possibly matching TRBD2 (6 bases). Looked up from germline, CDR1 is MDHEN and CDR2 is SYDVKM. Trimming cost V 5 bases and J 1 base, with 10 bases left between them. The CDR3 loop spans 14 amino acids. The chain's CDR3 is CASSPPSGTDTQYF. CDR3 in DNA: TGTGCCAGCAGTCCCCCTAGCGGCACAGATACGCAGTATTTT.

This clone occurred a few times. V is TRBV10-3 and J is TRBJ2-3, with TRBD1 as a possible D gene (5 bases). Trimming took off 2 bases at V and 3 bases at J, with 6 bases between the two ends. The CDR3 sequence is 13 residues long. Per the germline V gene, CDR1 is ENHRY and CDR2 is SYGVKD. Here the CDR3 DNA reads TGTGCCATCAGTGAGCCAGGGACAGATACGCAGTATTTT. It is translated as CAISEPGTDTQYF.